This T cell receptor (beta chain) was sequenced in a study of T cell responses to AZD1222 COVID-19 vaccine. Whole-study results and caveats: White British ancestry dominated among donors, who included more females, and clonal diversity was possibly underestimated. Seropositive AZD1222 recipients at baseline numbered only 5 to 7. Spike as a whole was targeted by vaccine-associated CD4 TCRs, dominant at 160-218 and 743-854.

In its sample, this clone was seen once. Its antigen is not known. TCRdb keeps only in-frame clones here, not all; method: immunoSEQ multiplex PCR. This table has about 110,000 clones, around nine tenths appearing once. This TCR derives from an adult who received the AZD1222 COVID-19 vaccine. Source: peripheral blood, taken 28 days after the second AZD1222 dose.

In DNA, the CDR3 is TGTGCCAGTAGTTCCGGGACAGGGGTCGGAAACACCATATATTTT. Residues: CASSSGTGVGNTIYF. The chain has TRBV19 and TRBJ1-3, with 10 nucleotides matching TRBD1. CDR1 is LNHDA and CDR2 is SQIVND in the germline V gene (reference sequence). The CDR3 covers 15 residues. Trimming at V came to 5 bases and at J to 4 bases, leaving 5 bases not matched to a gene.